This T cell receptor (beta chain) was profiled in a study of T cell responses to AZD1222 COVID-19 vaccine. CDR1 is SEHNR and CDR2 is FQNEAQ in the germline V gene (reference sequence). CDR3 length: 14 amino acids. Trimming took 10 bases from V and 4 from J; bases not matched to a gene: 8. Regarding this clone: Its antigen is unidentified.

TCRdb's copy holds only in-frame clones and misses some; the assay was immunoSEQ multiplex PCR. The table lists roughly 100,000 clones, over 85% of them singletons. Broader study findings: Breadth and depth of Spike-specific TCRs rose after two AZD1222 doses. Among the donors, most were white British and more were female, and clonal diversity was possibly underestimated. Regions 160-218 and 743-854 dominated among vaccine-associated CD4 TCRs spanning spike.

The genes are TRBV7-9 and TRBJ2-2, with 8 bases lining up with TRBD1. The sequence derives from an adult in good health. Sequencing used peripheral blood, obtained on day 0 of AZD1222 vaccination. This chain's CDR3 is CATGRTGTTGELFF. CDR3 nucleotide sequence: TGTGCCACCGGCCGGACAGGGACCACCGGGGAGCTGTTTTTT.